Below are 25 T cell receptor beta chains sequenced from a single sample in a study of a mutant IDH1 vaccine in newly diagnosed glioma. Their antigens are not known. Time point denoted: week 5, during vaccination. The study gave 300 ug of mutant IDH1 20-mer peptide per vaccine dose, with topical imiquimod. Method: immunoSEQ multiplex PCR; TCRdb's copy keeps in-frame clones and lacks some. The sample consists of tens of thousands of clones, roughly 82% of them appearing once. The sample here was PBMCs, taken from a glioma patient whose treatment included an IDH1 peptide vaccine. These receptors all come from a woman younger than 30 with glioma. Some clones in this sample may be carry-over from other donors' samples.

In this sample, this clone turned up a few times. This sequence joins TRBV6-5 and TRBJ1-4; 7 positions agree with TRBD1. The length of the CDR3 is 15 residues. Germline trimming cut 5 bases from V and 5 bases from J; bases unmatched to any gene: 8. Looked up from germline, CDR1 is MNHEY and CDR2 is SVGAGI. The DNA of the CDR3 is TGTGCCAGCAGTCCACCGGGACAGCGGAATGAAAAACTGTTTTTT. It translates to CASSPPGQRNEKLFF.

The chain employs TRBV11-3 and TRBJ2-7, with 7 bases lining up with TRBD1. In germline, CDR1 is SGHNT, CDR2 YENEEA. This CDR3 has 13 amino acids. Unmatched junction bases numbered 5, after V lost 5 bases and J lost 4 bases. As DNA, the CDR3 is TGTGCCAGCAGCCCGTTACAGGGGTACGAGCAGTACTTC. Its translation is CASSPLQGYEQYF.

CDR3 protein: CASSSAGTLAGEQFF. In DNA, the CDR3 is TGCGCCAGCAGCTCGGCCGGGACCCTGGCGGGTGAGCAGTTCTTC. This chain connects TRBV5-1 to TRBJ2-1; the D gene could be TRBD1 or TRBD2 (5 bases each). CDR1 and CDR2 from the germline V gene are SGHRS and YFSETQ. The CDR3 runs to 15 residues. Trimming pared 3 bases from V and 9 bases from J, leaving 19 bases between.

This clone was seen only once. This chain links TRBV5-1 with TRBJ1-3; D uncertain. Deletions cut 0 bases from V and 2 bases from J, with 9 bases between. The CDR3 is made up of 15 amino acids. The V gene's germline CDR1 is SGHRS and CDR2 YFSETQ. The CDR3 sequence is CASSLEGTAGNTIYF. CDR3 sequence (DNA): TGCGCCAGCAGCTTGGAGGGCACGGCTGGAAACACCATATATTTT. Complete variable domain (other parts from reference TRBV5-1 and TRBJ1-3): KAGVTQTPRYLIKTRGQQVTLSCSPISGHRSVSWYQQTPGQGLQFLFEYFSETQRNKGNFPGRFSGRQFSNSRSEMNVSTLELGDSALYLCASSLEGTAGNTIYFGEGSWLTVV.

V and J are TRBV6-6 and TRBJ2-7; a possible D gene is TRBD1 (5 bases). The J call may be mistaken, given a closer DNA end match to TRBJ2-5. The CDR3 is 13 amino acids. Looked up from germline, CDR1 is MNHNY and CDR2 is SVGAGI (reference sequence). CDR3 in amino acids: CASSSGSRETQYF. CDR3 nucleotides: TGTGCCAGCAGTTCAGGGTCCCGAGAGACCCAGTACTTC.

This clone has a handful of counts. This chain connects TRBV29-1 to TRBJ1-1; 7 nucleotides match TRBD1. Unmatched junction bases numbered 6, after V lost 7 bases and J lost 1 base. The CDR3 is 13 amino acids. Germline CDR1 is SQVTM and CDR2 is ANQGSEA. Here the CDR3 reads CSGHRTGNTEAFF. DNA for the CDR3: TGCAGCGGCCACAGGACAGGGAACACTGAAGCTTTCTTT.

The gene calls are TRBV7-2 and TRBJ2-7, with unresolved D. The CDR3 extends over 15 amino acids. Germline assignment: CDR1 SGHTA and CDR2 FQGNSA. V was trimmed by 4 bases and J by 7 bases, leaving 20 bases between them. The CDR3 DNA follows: TGTGCCAGCAGCTCCCTAGGCGGCTTTCCTAGTGAGCAGTACTTC. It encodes CASSSLGGFPSEQYF.

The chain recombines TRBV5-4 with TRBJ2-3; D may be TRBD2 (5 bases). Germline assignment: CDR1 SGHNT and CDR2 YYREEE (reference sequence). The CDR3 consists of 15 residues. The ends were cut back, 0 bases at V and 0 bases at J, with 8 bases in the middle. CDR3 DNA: TGTGCCAGCAGCTTGGAGTGGACTAGCACAGATACGCAGTATTTT. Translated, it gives CASSLEWTSTDTQYF.

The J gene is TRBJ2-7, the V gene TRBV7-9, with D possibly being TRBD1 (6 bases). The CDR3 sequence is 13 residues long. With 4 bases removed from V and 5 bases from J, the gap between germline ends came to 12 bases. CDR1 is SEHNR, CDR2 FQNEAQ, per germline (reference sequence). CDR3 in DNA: TGTGCCAGCAGCTCCTCAGGGGTTGACGAGCAGTACTTC. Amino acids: CASSSSGVDEQYF. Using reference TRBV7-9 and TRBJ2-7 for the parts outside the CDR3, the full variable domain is DTGVSQNPRHKITKRGQNVTFRCDPISEHNRLYWYRQTLGQGPEFLTYFQNEAQLEKSRLLSDRFSAERPKGSFSTLEIQRTEQGDSAMYLCASSSSGVDEQYFGPGTRLTVT.

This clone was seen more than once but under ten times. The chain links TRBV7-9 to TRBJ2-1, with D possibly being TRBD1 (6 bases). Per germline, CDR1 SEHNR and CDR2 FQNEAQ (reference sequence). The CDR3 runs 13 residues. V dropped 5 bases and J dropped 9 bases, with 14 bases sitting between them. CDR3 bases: TGTGCCAGCAGCCGAACGAGGGGGACTGAGCAGTTCTTC. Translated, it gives CASSRTRGTEQFF.

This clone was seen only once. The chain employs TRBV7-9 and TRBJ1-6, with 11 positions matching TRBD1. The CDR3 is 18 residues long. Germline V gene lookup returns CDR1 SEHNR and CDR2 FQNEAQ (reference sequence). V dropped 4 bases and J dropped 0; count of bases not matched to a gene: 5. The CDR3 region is CASSSGDRGSSYNSPLHF. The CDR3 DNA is TGTGCCAGCAGCTCTGGGGACAGGGGGTCCTCCTATAATTCACCCCTCCACTTT.

CDR3 region: CASSQRQGEDTGELFF. In DNA, the CDR3 is TGTGCCAGCAGCCAACGACAGGGGGAGGACACCGGGGAGCTGTTTTTT. The chain recombines TRBV6-4 with TRBJ2-2; the match to TRBD1 covers 9 bases. The CDR3 length is 16 residues. Germline V gene data show CDR1 as MRHNA and CDR2 as SNTAGT. Trimming took 6 bases from V and 3 from J; bases not matched to a gene: 8.

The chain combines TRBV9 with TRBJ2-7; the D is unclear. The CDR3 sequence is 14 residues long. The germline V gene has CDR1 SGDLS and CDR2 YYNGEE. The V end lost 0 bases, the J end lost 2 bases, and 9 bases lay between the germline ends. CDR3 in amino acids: CASSVGVYPYEQYF. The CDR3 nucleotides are TGTGCCAGCAGCGTAGGAGTGTATCCCTACGAGCAGTACTTC. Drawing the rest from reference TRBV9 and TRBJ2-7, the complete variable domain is DSGVTQTPKHLITATGQRVTLRCSPRSGDLSVYWYQQSLDQGLQFLIQYYNGEERAKGNILERFSAQQFPDLHSELNLSSLELGDSALYFCASSVGVYPYEQYFGPGTRLTVT.

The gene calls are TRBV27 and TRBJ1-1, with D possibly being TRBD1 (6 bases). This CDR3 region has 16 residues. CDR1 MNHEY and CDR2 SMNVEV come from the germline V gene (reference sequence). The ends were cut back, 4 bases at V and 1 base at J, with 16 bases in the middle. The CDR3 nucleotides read TGTGCCAGCAGTTCTTTTTCACAGGGTGCGAACACTGAAGCTTTCTTT. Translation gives CASSSFSQGANTEAFF.

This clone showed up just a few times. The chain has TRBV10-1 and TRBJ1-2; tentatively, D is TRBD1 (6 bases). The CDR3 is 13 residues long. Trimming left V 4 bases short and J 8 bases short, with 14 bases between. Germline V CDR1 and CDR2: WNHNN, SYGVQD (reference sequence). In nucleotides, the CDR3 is TGCGCCAGCAGTGGGGTAACACAGGGCGGCTACACCTTC. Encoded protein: CASSGVTQGGYTF.

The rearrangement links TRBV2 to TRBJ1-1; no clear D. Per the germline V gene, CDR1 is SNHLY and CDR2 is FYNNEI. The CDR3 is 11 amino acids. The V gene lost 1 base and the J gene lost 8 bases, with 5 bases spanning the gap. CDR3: CASSEVREAFF. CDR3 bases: TGTGCCAGCAGTGAAGTCCGGGAAGCTTTCTTT.

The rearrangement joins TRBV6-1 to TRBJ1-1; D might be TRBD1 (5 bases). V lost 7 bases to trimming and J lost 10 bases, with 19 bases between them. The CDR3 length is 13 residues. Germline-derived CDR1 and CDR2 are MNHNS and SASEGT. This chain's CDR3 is CASIKAWGGGAFF. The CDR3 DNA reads TGTGCCAGCATTAAGGCTTGGGGTGGGGGAGCTTTCTTT.

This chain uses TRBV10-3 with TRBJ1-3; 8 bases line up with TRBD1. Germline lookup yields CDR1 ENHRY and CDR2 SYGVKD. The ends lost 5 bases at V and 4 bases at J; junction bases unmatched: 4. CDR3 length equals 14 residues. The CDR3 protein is CAISSGTGGNTIYF. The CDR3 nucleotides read TGTGCCATCAGTTCCGGGACAGGAGGAAACACCATATATTTT.

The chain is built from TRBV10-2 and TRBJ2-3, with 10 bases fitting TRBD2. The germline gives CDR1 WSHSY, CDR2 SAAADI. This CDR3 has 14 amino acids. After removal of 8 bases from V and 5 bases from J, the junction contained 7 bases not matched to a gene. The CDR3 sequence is CASGAGGPVDTQYF. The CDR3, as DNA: TGCGCCAGCGGAGCGGGAGGGCCGGTAGATACGCAGTATTTT.

Here the CDR3 DNA reads TGTGCCAGCAGAGGAACAGGGGCGCATCAGCCCCAGCATTTT. Translated, it gives CASRGTGAHQPQHF. The V call is TRBV2, the J call TRBJ1-5, with 7 positions matching TRBD1. The CDR3 is made up of 14 amino acids. V gave up 6 bases and J gave up 5 bases; unmatched junction bases: 7. The germline V gene encodes CDR1 SNHLY and CDR2 FYNNEI.

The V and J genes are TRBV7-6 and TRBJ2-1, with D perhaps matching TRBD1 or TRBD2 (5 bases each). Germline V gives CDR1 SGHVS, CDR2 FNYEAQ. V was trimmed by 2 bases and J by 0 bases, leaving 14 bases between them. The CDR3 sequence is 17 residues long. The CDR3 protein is CASSLYFGASSYNEQFF. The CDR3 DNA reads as TGTGCCAGCAGCTTATACTTCGGGGCCAGCTCCTACAATGAGCAGTTCTTC.

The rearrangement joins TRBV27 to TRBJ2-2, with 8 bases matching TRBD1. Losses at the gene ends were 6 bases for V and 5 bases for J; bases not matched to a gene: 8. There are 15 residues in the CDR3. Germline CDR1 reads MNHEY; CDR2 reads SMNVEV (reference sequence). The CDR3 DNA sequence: TGTGCCAGCAGGAGGGACAGGCTTCAAACCGGGGAGCTGTTTTTT. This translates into CASRRDRLQTGELFF.

DNA for the CDR3: TGTGCCAGCAGTGAAGGGGGGATATGGCCTACCTACGAGCAGTACTTC. This encodes CASSEGGIWPTYEQYF. This chain joins TRBV6-1 and TRBJ2-7; either TRBD1 or TRBD2 may fit D (5 bases each). Germline V CDR1 and CDR2: MNHNS, SASEGT. V lost 1 base, J lost 2 bases, and 15 bases lay in between. The CDR3 extends over 16 amino acids.

CDR3 region: CASSSWPSAADEQFF. The DNA for the CDR3 is TGTGCCAGCAGCTCGTGGCCCTCGGCTGCCGATGAGCAGTTCTTC. The chain joins TRBV11-3 to TRBJ2-1; D not certain. The CDR3 length is 15 residues. Per the germline V gene, CDR1 is SGHNT and CDR2 is YENEEA. V was trimmed by 4 bases and J by 8 bases, leaving 18 bases between them.

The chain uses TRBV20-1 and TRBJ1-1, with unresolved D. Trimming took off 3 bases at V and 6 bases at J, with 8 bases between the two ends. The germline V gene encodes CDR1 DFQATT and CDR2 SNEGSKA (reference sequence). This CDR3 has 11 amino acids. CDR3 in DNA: TGCAGTGCTAGGCCAGGCCCTGAAGCTTTCTTT. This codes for CSARPGPEAFF.